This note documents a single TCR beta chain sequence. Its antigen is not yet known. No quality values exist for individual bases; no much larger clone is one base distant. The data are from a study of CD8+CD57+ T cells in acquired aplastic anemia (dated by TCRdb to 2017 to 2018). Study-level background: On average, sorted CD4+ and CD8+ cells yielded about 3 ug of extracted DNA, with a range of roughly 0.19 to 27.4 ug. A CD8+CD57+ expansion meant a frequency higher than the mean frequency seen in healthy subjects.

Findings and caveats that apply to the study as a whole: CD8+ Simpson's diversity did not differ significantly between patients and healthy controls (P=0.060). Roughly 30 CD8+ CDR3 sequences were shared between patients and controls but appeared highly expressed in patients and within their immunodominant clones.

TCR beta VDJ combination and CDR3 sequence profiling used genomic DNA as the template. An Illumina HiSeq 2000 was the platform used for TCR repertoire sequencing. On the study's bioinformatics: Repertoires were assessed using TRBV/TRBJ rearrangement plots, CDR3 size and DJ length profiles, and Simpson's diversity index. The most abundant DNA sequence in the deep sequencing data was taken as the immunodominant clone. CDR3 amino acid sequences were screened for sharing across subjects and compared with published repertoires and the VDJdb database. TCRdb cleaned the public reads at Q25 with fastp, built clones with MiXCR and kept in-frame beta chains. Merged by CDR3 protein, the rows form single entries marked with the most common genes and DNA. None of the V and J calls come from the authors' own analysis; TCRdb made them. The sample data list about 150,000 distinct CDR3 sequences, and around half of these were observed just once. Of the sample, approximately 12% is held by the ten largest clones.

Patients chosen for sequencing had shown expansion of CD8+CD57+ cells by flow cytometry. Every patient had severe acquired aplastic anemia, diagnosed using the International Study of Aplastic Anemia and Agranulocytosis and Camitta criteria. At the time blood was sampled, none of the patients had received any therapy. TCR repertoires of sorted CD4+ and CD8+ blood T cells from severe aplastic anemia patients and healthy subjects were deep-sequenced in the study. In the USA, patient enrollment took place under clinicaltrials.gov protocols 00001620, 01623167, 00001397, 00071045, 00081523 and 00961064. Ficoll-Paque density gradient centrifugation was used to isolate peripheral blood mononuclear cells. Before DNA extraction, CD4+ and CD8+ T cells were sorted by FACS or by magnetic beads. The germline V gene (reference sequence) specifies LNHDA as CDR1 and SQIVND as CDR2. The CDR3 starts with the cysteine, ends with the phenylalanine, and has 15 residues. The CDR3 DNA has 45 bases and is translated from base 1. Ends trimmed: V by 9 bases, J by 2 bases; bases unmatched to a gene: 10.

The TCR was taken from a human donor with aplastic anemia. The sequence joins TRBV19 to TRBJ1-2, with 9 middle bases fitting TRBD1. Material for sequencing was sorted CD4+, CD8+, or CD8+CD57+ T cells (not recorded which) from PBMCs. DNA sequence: TGTGCCAGCCGAGGGACAGGGAGTAGAAACTATGGCTACACCTTC. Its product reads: CASRGTGSRNYGYTF.